These T cell receptor beta chains were read from a single sample in a study of shared T cell receptors in the human thymus. Sequencing used immunoSEQ multiplex PCR; TCRdb keeps in-frame clones, though not all of them. The sample shows about 660,000 clones, approximately 90% of them seen only once. The sample was also linked to a second study, of human thymus T cells.

Specimen: thymocytes. All receptors come from a boy younger than two with a congenital heart defect. Both conserved end residues are part of each CDR3. The order of the fields is CDR3 protein, CDR3 DNA, V gene, J gene, clone size, D gene. The D gene is left open where the match is weak. Clone size is shown for a subset of rows, as once, few, many or a class of expanded clone.

CSVREVAGYYEQYF	TGCAGCGTCAGGGAGGTAGCGGGCTACTACGAGCAGTACTTC	TRBV29-1	TRBJ2-7	-	TRBD2
CASSLLSWRNYNEQFF	TGTGCCAGCAGTTTATTAAGTTGGCGGAACTACAATGAGCAGTTCTTC	TRBV28	TRBJ2-1	-	-
CAVSYEQYF	TGTGCCGTATCCTACGAGCAGTACTTC	TRBV28	TRBJ2-7	-	-
CASSLKKREGETQYF	TGCGCCAGCAGCTTGAAAAAGCGGGAAGGGGAGACCCAGTACTTC	TRBV5-1	TRBJ2-5	few	TRBD2
CASSEYASRYGYTF	TGTGCCAGCAGTGAATACGCCTCCCGGTATGGCTACACCTTC	TRBV6-1	TRBJ1-2	-	-
CASSKPGVNEQFF	TGTGCCAGCAGTAAGCCTGGTGTGAATGAGCAGTTCTTC	TRBV27	TRBJ2-1	-	-
CASSEPRGYGELFF	TGTGCCAGCAGTGAACCACGGGGATATGGGGAGCTGTTTTTT	TRBV6-1	TRBJ2-2	once	-
CASSEDSGSKSYEQYF	TGCGCCAGCAGTGAGGATAGCGGGAGTAAGTCCTACGAGCAGTACTTC	TRBV10-1	TRBJ2-7	-	TRBD2
CASSSGLARGKNIQYF	TGTGCCAGCAGCTCGGGACTTGCAAGGGGCAAAAACATTCAGTACTTC	TRBV11-2	TRBJ2-4	once	-
CASSQDLVAGGRDIQYF	TGCGCCAGCAGCCAAGATCTGGTGGCAGGGGGCAGGGACATTCAGTACTTC	TRBV4-3	TRBJ2-4	-	TRBD1
CASPYGEQYF	TGTGCCAGCCCCTATGGCGAGCAGTACTTC	TRBV11-3	TRBJ2-7	-	-
CASSPDRGCGYTF	TGTGCCAGCAGCCCGGACAGGGGATGCGGCTACACCTTC	TRBV5-8	TRBJ1-2	-	TRBD1
CASTDRWDEQYF	TGTGCCAGCACGGACAGGTGGGACGAGCAGTACTTC	TRBV25-1	TRBJ2-7	-	TRBD1
CASGHGQGETQYF	TGTGCTAGTGGCCATGGACAAGGGGAGACCCAGTACTTC	TRBV12-5	TRBJ2-5	once	-
CASSIISLPNNEQFF	TGTGCCAGTAGTATTATTTCCCTACCTAACAATGAGCAGTTCTTC	TRBV19	TRBJ2-1	-	-
CASSLEQAGGEYEQYF	TGTGCCAGCAGCTTAGAGCAGGCAGGGGGCGAATACGAGCAGTACTTC	TRBV11-2	TRBJ2-7	-	TRBD1
CAISPQSHSGANVLTF	TGTGCCATCAGTCCACAGAGCCACTCTGGGGCCAACGTCCTGACTTTC	TRBV10-3	TRBJ2-6	-	-
CASSSRGWGQPGGYTF	TGTGCCAGCAGCTCCCGAGGGTGGGGGCAGCCGGGTGGCTACACCTTC	TRBV11-2	TRBJ1-2	-	-
CASSPNLYQETQYF	TGTGCCAGCAGTCCGAACTTATACCAAGAGACCCAGTACTTC	TRBV27	TRBJ2-5	-	-
CASRAGGYSNQPQHF	TGTGCCTCCAGGGCCGGGGGGTATAGCAATCAGCCCCAGCATTTT	TRBV5-8	TRBJ1-5	-	-
CASSLAGGRYEQFF	TGCGCCAGCAGTCTAGCGGGAGGGAGGTATGAGCAGTTCTTC	TRBV4-3	TRBJ2-1	-	TRBD2
CASSLVPSEEQYF	TGTGCCAGCAGCTTGGTGCCTAGCGAGGAGCAGTACTTC	TRBV5-4	TRBJ2-7	-	-
CASSRERPVLAGDPYEQYF	TGTGCCAGCAGCCGAGAGAGACCGGTGCTAGCGGGAGATCCCTACGAGCAGTACTTC	TRBV7-2	TRBJ2-7	-	TRBD2
CASRSSGRAAETQYF	TGTGCCAGTAGAAGTAGCGGGAGGGCCGCAGAGACCCAGTACTTC	TRBV19	TRBJ2-5	-	TRBD2
CASSLRGYEQYF	TGTGCCAGCAGCTTAAGGGGCTACGAGCAGTACTTC	TRBV5-8	TRBJ2-7	-	-
CASSLEDRGAPMNTEAFF	TGTGCCAGCAGCTTGGAAGACAGGGGCGCCCCTATGAACACTGAAGCTTTCTTT	TRBV5-4	TRBJ1-1	-	TRBD1
CASSQREPYEQYF	TGCGCCAGCAGTCAGCGGGAACCCTACGAGCAGTACTTC	TRBV23-1	TRBJ2-7	-	-
CASSPTRRPTDTQYF	TGCGCCAGCTCCCCGACTAGGCGGCCCACAGATACGCAGTATTTT	TRBV4-3	TRBJ2-3	-	-
CASSHERSSYEQYF	TGCGCCAGCAGCCACGAACGGAGCTCCTACGAGCAGTACTTC	TRBV4-3	TRBJ2-7	-	-
CASSPSGTEAFF	TGTGCCAGCAGTCCTTCGGGGACAGAAGCTTTCTTT	TRBV2	TRBJ1-1	few	-
CASSSLGGLAGLSTGELFF	TGCGCCAGCAGCTCCCTCGGTGGGCTAGCGGGATTAAGTACCGGGGAGCTGTTTTTT	TRBV5-1	TRBJ2-2	-	TRBD2
CASVAGHNEQFF	TGTGCTAGTGTTGCAGGCCACAATGAGCAGTTCTTC	TRBV12-5	TRBJ2-1	-	-
CASIPGQGVRETQYF	TGTGCCAGCATCCCGGGACAGGGAGTTCGAGAGACCCAGTACTTC	TRBV6-5	TRBJ2-5	-	TRBD1
CASSQVRGYTEAFF	TGTGCCAGCAGCCAAGTAAGGGGCTACACTGAAGCTTTCTTT	TRBV14	TRBJ1-1	-	-
CASSQQGARLGYTF	TGTGCCAGCAGCCAACAGGGGGCGCGTCTAGGCTACACCTTC	TRBV4-2	TRBJ1-2	-	TRBD1
CASSLAKSGRGGEQFF	TGTGCCAGCAGCTTGGCCAAGAGCGGGAGAGGGGGTGAGCAGTTCTTC	TRBV5-6	TRBJ2-1	few	TRBD2
CASSLTGGPREKLFF	TGTGCCAGCAGCTTGACTGGGGGCCCCCGAGAAAAACTGTTTTTT	TRBV5-4	TRBJ1-4	few	-
CASSPGTASTDTQYF	TGTGCCAGCAGCCCGGGAACGGCTAGCACAGATACGCAGTATTTT	TRBV7-8	TRBJ2-3	once	-
CASSLVLREYSTDTQYF	TGTGCCAGCAGCTTAGTATTACGGGAGTATAGCACAGATACGCAGTATTTT	TRBV11-2	TRBJ2-3	-	-
CASSPTGTRFGYEQYF	TGTGCCAGCAGTCCTACCGGGACTAGGTTTGGTTACGAGCAGTACTTC	TRBV11-1	TRBJ2-7	-	TRBD2
CASSAQGNEQFF	TGTGCCAGCAGCGCACAGGGGAATGAGCAGTTCTTC	TRBV7-6	TRBJ2-1	once	TRBD1